The 12 T cell receptor beta chains below all came from one sample that was sequenced in a study of T cell changes during pregnancy in multiple sclerosis. The method was immunoSEQ multiplex PCR; TCRdb's version includes in-frame clones alone and lacks a portion of them. The sample has about 46,000 clones; over 90% are singletons. The specimen was peripheral blood, collected in the third trimester of pregnancy. All receptors derive from a female donor with multiple sclerosis, enrolled in a pregnancy study.

This clone was seen only once. V is TRBV28 and J is TRBJ2-1; the D is unclear. V was clipped by 1 base and J by 6 bases, with 7 bases between them. This CDR3 has 13 amino acids. CDR1 is MDHEN, CDR2 SYDVKM, per germline. This CDR3 is CASSLSSSNEQFF. CDR3 in DNA: TGTGCCAGCAGTTTATCCTCTAGCAATGAGCAGTTCTTC.

V is TRBV5-4 and J is TRBJ2-1; D remains ambiguous. Germline V gene sequence: CDR1 SGHNT, CDR2 YYREEE (reference sequence). The CDR3 loop spans 14 amino acids. V shed 6 bases and J shed 5 bases, with 15 bases lying between them. The CDR3 bases are TGTGCCAGCACCTCCCCCCCAGGCGACAATGAGCAGTTCTTC. It specifies CASTSPPGDNEQFF.

The CDR3 loop reads CASSIGAGLDEQYF. CDR3 nucleotide sequence: TGTGCCAGTAGTATAGGCGCAGGGTTGGATGAGCAGTACTTC. V and J are TRBV19 and TRBJ2-7, with D possibly TRBD1 on 5 matching bases. The CDR3 totals 14 residues. CDR1 LNHDA and CDR2 SQIVND come from the germline V gene (reference sequence). Trimming took 1 base from V and 7 from J, leaving 14 bases between them.

This chain links TRBV29-1 with TRBJ2-3; a possible D gene is TRBD2 (6 bases). The V end was cut by 7 bases, the J end by 3 bases, with 14 bases between. CDR3 size: 13 residues. The germline CDR1 and CDR2 sequences are SQVTM and ANQGSEA. The CDR3 DNA sequence: TGCAGCGATTCAGCGGGCGGGACAGATACGCAGTATTTT. Translation gives CSDSAGGTDTQYF.

The chain couples TRBV25-1 to TRBJ2-3; 7 bases are shared with TRBD1. CDR3 size: 15 residues. CDR1 is MGHDK and CDR2 is SYGVNS in the germline V gene. V dropped 5 bases and J dropped 1; count of bases not matched to a gene: 6. CDR3 region: CASSPRTGGTDTQYF. The CDR3 DNA follows: TGTGCCAGCAGTCCCCGGACAGGAGGCACAGATACGCAGTATTTT.

The rearrangement joins TRBV27 to TRBJ2-5, with 7 nucleotides matching TRBD1. Germline assignment: CDR1 MNHEY and CDR2 SMNVEV (reference sequence). This CDR3 has 14 amino acids. V was pared by 6 bases and J by 3 bases, with 7 bases of the junction left unmatched. CDR3 in amino acids: CASSRTGPEETQYF. The CDR3 nucleotides read TGTGCCAGCAGCCGGACAGGCCCCGAAGAGACCCAGTACTTC.

For the CDR3, the DNA is TGTGCCAGCAGCCCACAGGCTACCGGGGAGCTGTTTTTT. Translation gives CASSPQATGELFF. This chain links TRBV14 with TRBJ2-2, with D possibly being TRBD1 (5 bases). This CDR3 is built from 13 residues. From germline, CDR1 is SGHDN and CDR2 FVKESK. The V and J ends lost 4 bases and 5 bases respectively, with 8 bases between them.

The chain joins TRBV30 to TRBJ2-1; D is unclear. V shed 3 bases and J shed 3 bases, with 6 bases lying between them. The germline V gene has CDR1 GTSNPN and CDR2 SVGIG (reference sequence). The length of the CDR3 is 12 residues. CDR3 protein: CAWRRFYNEQFF. The CDR3 DNA reads TGTGCCTGGAGGCGCTTCTACAATGAGCAGTTCTTC.

This clone has just one count. The chain's CDR3 is CASSTSSGGFTGELFF. In DNA form, the CDR3 reads TGTGCCAGTAGTACCTCTAGCGGGGGTTTTACCGGGGAGCTGTTTTTT. V usage is TRBV19 and J usage is TRBJ2-2; 10 bases are a match to TRBD2. In germline, CDR1 is LNHDA, CDR2 SQIVND (reference sequence). Trimming cost V 4 bases and J 5 bases; bases outside gene matches: 7. The CDR3 extends over 16 amino acids.

This sequence joins TRBV7-3 and TRBJ2-3; D is possibly TRBD2 (5 bases). V was cut by 4 bases and J by 5 bases, with 10 bases left in between. CDR3 size: 13 residues. Germline V gives CDR1 SGHTA, CDR2 FQGTGA. The CDR3 DNA reads TGTGCCAGCAGCTCCTTCGGACTAGATACGCAGTATTTT. Amino acids: CASSSFGLDTQYF. The variable domain in full, with the rest retrieved from reference TRBV7-3 and TRBJ2-3, is GAGVSQTPSNKVTEKGKYVELRCDPISGHTALYWYRQSLGQGPEFLIYFQGTGAADDSGLPNDRFFAVRPEGSVSTLKIQRTERGDSAVYLCASSSFGLDTQYFGPGTRLTVL.

This sequence joins TRBV9 and TRBJ1-2; a possible D gene is TRBD1 (5 bases). The CDR3 totals 13 residues. Trimming took off 0 bases at V and 10 bases at J, with 13 bases between the two ends. CDR1 is SGDLS, CDR2 YYNGEE, per germline. The CDR3: CASSVATGGVYTF. The CDR3 DNA follows: TGTGCCAGCAGCGTAGCTACCGGGGGAGTCTACACCTTC.

This chain links TRBV15 with TRBJ1-4; D call uncertain. The CDR3 is made up of 14 amino acids. Germline V CDR1 and CDR2: LNHNV, YYDKDF (reference sequence). V lost 1 base, J lost 4 bases, and 7 bases lay in between. The CDR3 region is CATSRAGFNEKLFF. The CDR3 DNA follows: TGTGCCACCAGCAGAGCCGGGTTTAATGAAAAACTGTTTTTT.